These 12 T cell receptor beta chains were all obtained from the same sample, sequenced in a study of radiotherapy plus CTLA-4 blockade in lung cancer. Profiling relied on immunoSEQ multiplex PCR, and the TCRdb table lists in-frame clones only, not all of them. This table has 120,000 or so clones, 90% appearing once. The starting material was peripheral blood, obtained from a patient treated with radiotherapy plus ipilimumab. All receptors derive from a human donor with non-small cell lung cancer that progressed on radiotherapy plus ipilimumab.

J is TRBJ1-2 and V is TRBV28, with D unclear. The CDR3 is made up of 16 amino acids. CDR1 is MDHEN, CDR2 SYDVKM, per germline. The ends were cut back, 7 bases at V and 0 bases at J, with 18 bases in the middle. The CDR3, as DNA: TGTGCCAGCACCCTGGGAGGGAGCCGCCCTAACTATGGCTACACCTTC. It is translated as CASTLGGSRPNYGYTF.

In its sample, this clone was seen a few times. The chain joins TRBV6-1 to TRBJ2-2; D call uncertain. Trimming removed 4 bases from V and 3 bases from J, with 9 bases in between. This CDR3 has 14 residues. The V gene's germline CDR1 is MNHNS and CDR2 SASEGT. CDR3 coding DNA: TGTGCCAGCAGTGTTCAGAAATACACCGGGGAGCTGTTTTTT. Its translation: CASSVQKYTGELFF.

The V and J genes are TRBV19 and TRBJ2-3; the match to TRBD2 covers 8 bases. V dropped 5 bases and J dropped 2; count of bases not matched to a gene: 9. The CDR3 has 16 amino acids. Germline V CDR1 and CDR2: LNHDA, SQIVND (reference sequence). Here the CDR3 reads CASSGLIAGSTDTQYF. As DNA, the CDR3 is TGTGCCAGTAGTGGATTAATAGCGGGATCCACAGATACGCAGTATTTT.

The chain has TRBV2 and TRBJ2-7; 9 bases agree with TRBD2. V shed 6 bases, J shed 7 bases, and the junction held 16 bases outside the gene matches. The CDR3 runs 16 residues. The germline gives CDR1 SNHLY, CDR2 FYNNEI. The DNA for the CDR3 is TGTGCCAGCAGCTTGACCGGGGGGCGGGAGGGCCGAGAGCAGTACTTC. Its translation is CASSLTGGREGREQYF.

The chain links TRBV30 to TRBJ2-1; D remains ambiguous. V lost 3 bases to trimming and J lost 5 bases, with 11 bases between them. CDR1 is GTSNPN, CDR2 SVGIG, per germline (reference sequence). The CDR3 is 13 amino acids. DNA for the CDR3: TGTGCCTGGAGGGGGATAGGGAACAATGAGCAGTTCTTC. Its translation: CAWRGIGNNEQFF.

In this sample, this clone turned up once. The chain joins TRBV5-1 to TRBJ2-3; 10 bases align to TRBD2. With 4 bases clipped from V and 2 bases from J, the junction kept 7 bases outside the gene matches. Germline CDR1 and CDR2: SGHRS and YFSETQ. The CDR3 length is 16 residues. The CDR3: CASSPSGSWTTDTQYF. The CDR3 DNA is TGCGCCAGCAGCCCTAGCGGGAGTTGGACCACAGATACGCAGTATTTT.

The V gene is TRBV9, the J gene TRBJ1-3; D is ambiguous. Trimming stripped 3 bases from V and 0 bases from J, with 16 bases between. The CDR3 has 17 amino acids. Germline loops: CDR1 SGDLS, CDR2 YYNGEE. CDR3 coding DNA: TGTGCCAGCAGCGCAACTGGACTCATTAGCTCTGGAAACACCATATATTTT. It specifies CASSATGLISSGNTIYF. The whole variable domain, remainder taken from reference TRBV9 and TRBJ1-3, is DSGVTQTPKHLITATGQRVTLRCSPRSGDLSVYWYQQSLDQGLQFLIQYYNGEERAKGNILERFSAQQFPDLHSELNLSSLELGDSALYFCASSATGLISSGNTIYFGEGSWLTVV.

The chain is built from TRBV7-9 and TRBJ2-7; no reliable D call. Trimming stripped 3 bases from V and 6 bases from J, with 15 bases between. Germline CDR1 and CDR2: SEHNR and FQNEAQ (reference sequence). This CDR3 spans 14 amino acids. This CDR3 reads CASSFTVSGAEQYF. In nucleotides, the CDR3 is TGTGCCAGCAGCTTTACGGTTAGTGGAGCCGAGCAGTACTTC. The whole variable domain, remainder taken from reference TRBV7-9 and TRBJ2-7, is DTGVSQNPRHKITKRGQNVTFRCDPISEHNRLYWYRQTLGQGPEFLTYFQNEAQLEKSRLLSDRFSAERPKGSFSTLEIQRTEQGDSAMYLCASSFTVSGAEQYFGPGTRLTVT.

This clone was found once. This chain links TRBV19 with TRBJ1-1, with D perhaps TRBD1 (5 bases). This CDR3 has 15 amino acids. Germline CDR1 reads LNHDA; CDR2 reads SQIVND (reference sequence). V lost 5 bases, J lost 4 bases, and 17 bases lay in between. DNA of the CDR3: TGTGCCAGTAGTCCCTTTTTCAGGGACCGCACTGAAGCTTTCTTT. It translates to CASSPFFRDRTEAFF.

This clone occurred once. The chain combines TRBV29-1 with TRBJ1-1; TRBD1 agrees at 8 bases. CDR1 is SQVTM, CDR2 ANQGSEA, per germline. With 3 bases clipped from V and 3 bases from J, the junction kept 3 bases outside the gene matches. The CDR3 sequence is 13 residues long. The CDR3 DNA reads TGCAGCGTTGAGGACAGGGAAGACACTGAAGCTTTCTTT. Residues: CSVEDREDTEAFF.

The genes are TRBV7-3 and TRBJ2-1, with TRBD2 matching 12 bases. The ends lost 5 bases at V and 5 bases at J; junction bases unmatched: 4. The length of the CDR3 is 15 residues. From germline, CDR1 is SGHTA and CDR2 FQGTGA. For the CDR3, the DNA is TGTGCCAGCAGCCCCGGACTAGCGGGGAACAATGAGCAGTTCTTC. Its translation: CASSPGLAGNNEQFF.

The V and J genes are TRBV29-1 and TRBJ2-5; possibly TRBD1 or TRBD2 for D (5 bases each). This CDR3 has 13 residues. The V gene's germline CDR1 is SQVTM and CDR2 ANQGSEA. V was trimmed by 7 bases and J by 3 bases, leaving 15 bases between them. The CDR3 DNA sequence: TGCAGCGCAGCCGGGGCCTCGGAAGAGACCCAGTACTTC. Translation: CSAAGASEETQYF.